Presented here are 23 T cell receptor beta chains from one specimen sequenced in a study of T cells in Graves' hyperthyroidism and ophthalmopathy. Template material for amplifying TCR beta CDR3 regions consisted of RNA transcripts. A set of HTBI primers served as the primers for a first-round RT-PCR of the TCR CDR3. TCRdb recomputed calls from the multiplex PCR reads with MiXCR, one row per CDR3 protein. This table holds about 360,000 distinct CDR3 sequences, approximately 13% found once. Sequencing used blood. Receptors originate from a young woman with Graves' hyperthyroidism.

At least ten counts were recorded for this clonotype. This rearrangement joins TRBV10-3 to TRBJ1-1; possible D gene TRBD1, 5 bases. Germline lookup yields CDR1 ENHRY and CDR2 SYGVKD. The CDR3 runs to 13 residues. V was trimmed by 5 bases and J by 3 bases, leaving 10 bases between them. In DNA form, the CDR3 reads TGTGCCATCAGTCGGAGGGGTGACACTGAAGCTTTCTTT. It is translated as CAISRRGDTEAFF.

This sequence joins TRBV12-3 or TRBV12-4 and TRBJ1-2; D remains unclear. The V and J ends lost 6 bases and 0 bases respectively, with 5 bases between them. The CDR3 is 12 residues long. The DNA of the CDR3 is TGTGCCAGCAGGATGGCTAACTATGGCTACACCTTC. Translation: CASRMANYGYTF.

In regard to this clonotype: A much larger clonotype is one base distant, so this may be a read error. This chain uses TRBV27 with TRBJ1-5, with D possibly TRBD1 on 6 matching bases. This CDR3 has 14 residues. CDR1 and CDR2 from the germline V gene are MNHEY and SMNVEV (reference sequence). In DNA form, the CDR3 reads TGTGCCCGCAGTTTATGGCAGGGGTATCAGCCCCAGCATTTT. Translation gives CARSLWQGYQPQHF.

This chain uses TRBV4-1 with TRBJ2-3; 10 bases map to TRBD2. There are 15 residues in the CDR3. CDR1 and CDR2 from the germline V gene are MGHRA and YSYEKL. V lost 4 bases, J lost 6 bases, and 7 bases stayed unmatched. CDR3 residues: CASSPSGGAGDTQYF. CDR3 bases: TGCGCCAGCAGCCCGAGCGGGGGGGCTGGGGATACGCAGTATTTT.

This clonotype came up many times. The chain joins TRBV5-8 to TRBJ1-6, with D possibly TRBD1 on 5 matching bases. Trimming took off 7 bases at V and 5 bases at J, with 10 bases between the two ends. Germline V gene lookup returns CDR1 SGHTS and CDR2 YDEGEE. This CDR3 contains 13 residues. The CDR3 loop reads CASLRVDNSPLHF. The CDR3 nucleotides are TGTGCCAGCCTCAGGGTGGATAATTCACCCCTCCACTTT.

The V and J genes are TRBV28 and TRBJ1-1; TRBD1 matches at 12 bases. Unmatched junction bases numbered 9, after V lost 6 bases and J lost 4 bases. This CDR3 has 16 amino acids. CDR1 and CDR2 (germline): MDHEN, SYDVKM. The CDR3 DNA reads TGTGCCAGCAGCTTGGGACAGGGGGCAAGTGTCACTGAAGCTTTCTTT. Protein sequence: CASSLGQGASVTEAFF.

In this sample, this clonotype turned up many times. J is TRBJ2-1 and V is TRBV7-3; 11 bases match TRBD2. The trim removed 1 base at V and 9 bases at J, leaving 2 bases unmatched. The CDR3 is 14 amino acids. Germline loops: CDR1 SGHTA, CDR2 FQGTGA. CDR3 sequence: CASSLNLAGGEQFF. The CDR3 DNA reads TGTGCCAGCAGCTTAAACCTAGCGGGGGGTGAGCAGTTCTTC. Looking up the rest from reference TRBV7-3 and TRBJ2-1 gives the full variable domain: GAGVSQTPSNKVTEKGKYVELRCDPISGHTALYWYRQSLGQGPEFLIYFQGTGAADDSGLPNDRFFAVRPEGSVSTLKIQRTERGDSAVYLCASSLNLAGGEQFFGPGTRLTVL.

V gene TRBV3-1 combines with J gene TRBJ2-1; 13 nucleotides line up with TRBD2. The CDR3 loop spans 16 amino acids. V trimming: 7 bases; J trimming: 7 bases; junction bases outside the gene matches: 10. Germline V gene data show CDR1 as LGHDT and CDR2 as YNNKEL (reference sequence). The CDR3 sequence is CASTQLAGGPGNEQFF. CDR3 coding DNA: TGTGCCAGCACTCAACTAGCGGGAGGGCCGGGTAATGAGCAGTTCTTC.

This clonotype was detected many times. The chain is built from TRBV7-6 and TRBJ2-5; D is unclear. Germline V CDR1 and CDR2: SGHVS, FNYEAQ. The CDR3 spans 15 residues. Trimming removed 1 base at V and 2 bases at J, with 11 bases between. CDR3 DNA: TGTGCCAGCAGCTTAGTTAACGGGCGGCAAGAGACCCAGTACTTC. It codes for CASSLVNGRQETQYF.

V is TRBV12-3 or TRBV12-4 and J is TRBJ2-5; D is unclear. This CDR3 has 14 amino acids. The V end lost 1 base, the J end lost 3 bases, and 9 bases lay between the germline ends. CDR3 in amino acids: CASSLEFWEETQYF. CDR3 DNA sequence: TGTGCCAGCAGTTTAGAATTCTGGGAAGAGACCCAGTACTTC.

The chain recombines TRBV7-9 with TRBJ2-7, with TRBD1 as a possible D gene (6 bases). CDR3 size: 16 residues. Trimming stripped 1 base from V and 0 bases from J, with 13 bases between. From germline, CDR1 is SEHNR and CDR2 FQNEAQ (reference sequence). The CDR3, as DNA: TGTGCCAGCAGCTTAGGGGGGCAGGGGAGCTCCTACGAGCAGTACTTC. It codes for CASSLGGQGSSYEQYF.

In its sample, this clonotype was seen a few times. This chain links TRBV19 with TRBJ2-3; D is unresolved. Germline V gene lookup returns CDR1 LNHDA and CDR2 SQIVND (reference sequence). CDR3 size: 11 residues. V shed 10 bases and J shed 4 bases, with 9 bases lying between them. In DNA form, the CDR3 reads TGTGCCACGAGACGCGCAGATACGCAGTATTTT. This sequence encodes CATRRADTQYF.

In its sample, this clonotype was seen a few times. The gene calls are TRBV10-1 and TRBJ2-3, with TRBD2 matching 13 bases. CDR1 is WNHNN, CDR2 SYGVQD, per germline (reference sequence). There are 16 residues in the CDR3. Losses at the gene ends were 5 bases for V and 3 bases for J; bases not matched to a gene: 5. CDR3 sequence (DNA): TGCGCCAGCAGTTCCATGACTAGCGGGGGGACAGATACGCAGTATTTT. Its protein is CASSSMTSGGTDTQYF.

This clonotype was observed at least ten times. The chain employs TRBV12-3 or TRBV12-4 and TRBJ2-7; D remains ambiguous. The CDR3 runs 14 residues. V lost 7 bases and J 5 bases, leaving 18 bases between the germline ends. CDR3 sequence (DNA): TGTGCCAGCACTAGGGCTGAGGCGTCAAACGAGCAGTACTTC. It is translated as CASTRAEASNEQYF.

This clonotype has ten or more counts. V is TRBV6-1 and J is TRBJ1-6; no clear D gene. The V end lost 7 bases, the J end lost 6 bases, and 16 bases lay between the germline ends. CDR1 and CDR2 (germline): MNHNS, SASEGT. The CDR3 sequence is 15 residues long. CDR3 loop: CASNLMDPTNSPLHF. The CDR3 DNA reads as TGTGCCAGCAACCTGATGGACCCGACTAATTCACCCCTCCACTTT.

In its sample, this clonotype was seen many times. The gene calls are TRBV2 and TRBJ2-3; 13 bases line up with TRBD2. From germline, CDR1 is SNHLY and CDR2 FYNNEI. This CDR3 is 17 amino acids long. V lost 5 bases to trimming and J lost 6 bases; unmatched junction nucleotides: 11. This CDR3 reads CASSPNLGTSGADTQYF. Here the CDR3 DNA reads TGTGCCAGCAGTCCAAACCTCGGGACTAGCGGGGCGGATACGCAGTATTTT.

This clonotype has only a few counts. This sequence joins TRBV6-1 and TRBJ2-2; no definite D call. The V end lost 5 bases, the J end lost 3 bases, and 10 bases lay between the germline ends. This CDR3 contains 14 residues. Germline CDR1 is MNHNS and CDR2 is SASEGT. The CDR3 is CASSPSRDTGELFF. CDR3 DNA: TGTGCCAGCAGTCCTAGTAGGGACACCGGGGAGCTGTTTTTT.

This clonotype was recorded at least ten times. V and J are TRBV7-8 and TRBJ1-4; unclear D gene. Germline values: CDR1 SGHVS, CDR2 FQNEAQ. V was trimmed by 1 base and J by 6 bases, leaving 12 bases between them. The CDR3 length is 15 residues. CDR3 DNA sequence: TGTGCCAGCAGCTTAGACCAGGCCGGGGATGAAAAACTGTTTTTT. It encodes CASSLDQAGDEKLFF. The full variable domain, rest sourced from reference TRBV7-8 and TRBJ1-4, is GAGVSQSPRYKVAKRGQDVALRCDPISGHVSLFWYQQALGQGPEFLTYFQNEAQLDKSGLPSDRFFAERPEGSVSTLKIQRTQQEDSAVYLCASSLDQAGDEKLFFGSGTQLSVL.

This clonotype was picked up many times. V usage is TRBV27 and J usage is TRBJ1-2; D might be TRBD1 (5 bases). CDR1 is MNHEY and CDR2 is SMNVEV in the germline V gene (reference sequence). Trimming took off 0 bases at V and 0 bases at J, with 14 bases between the two ends. This CDR3 spans 17 amino acids. This CDR3 is CASSLSTGVGANYGYTF. CDR3 sequence (DNA): TGTGCCAGCAGTTTATCGACGGGGGTGGGAGCTAACTATGGCTACACCTTC.

This clonotype was recorded many times. The rearrangement uses TRBV28 and TRBJ2-5, with 7 bases lining up with TRBD1. Trimming at V came to 7 bases and at J to 5 bases, leaving 10 bases not matched to a gene. The CDR3 totals 14 residues. The germline gives CDR1 MDHEN, CDR2 SYDVKM. CDR3 sequence reads: CASTEYRGRETQYF. The CDR3 DNA sequence: TGTGCCAGCACAGAATACAGGGGTCGCGAGACCCAGTACTTC.

This chain uses TRBV4-2 with TRBJ2-2, with unresolved D. CDR3 size: 13 residues. Trimming pared 0 bases from V and 7 bases from J, leaving 6 bases between. Germline CDR1 reads LGHNA; CDR2 reads YNFKEQ. CDR3 sequence reads: CASSQEHSGELFF. DNA for the CDR3: TGTGCCAGCAGCCAAGAGCACAGCGGGGAGCTGTTTTTT.

This clonotype was observed many times. The CDR3 DNA is TGCGCCAGCAGCCAAGATCAGGTGTGGGGGGCCAATGGCTACACCTTC. Amino acid sequence: CASSQDQVWGANGYTF. The chain employs TRBV4-1 and TRBJ1-2; TRBD1 is a possible D gene (6 bases). This CDR3 region has 16 residues. Trimming took 0 bases from V and 6 from J, leaving 17 bases between them. Germline V gives CDR1 MGHRA, CDR2 YSYEKL.

The chain employs TRBV19 and TRBJ2-2; 10 bases agree with TRBD2. The germline V gene has CDR1 LNHDA and CDR2 SQIVND (reference sequence). The CDR3 loop spans 14 amino acids. V lost 7 bases to trimming and J lost 13 bases; unmatched junction nucleotides: 12. As DNA, the CDR3 is TGTGCCAGTACCGCTAGCGGGAGTTTTACCAGGCTGTTTTTT. It specifies CASTASGSFTRLFF.